The sequence of this TCR beta chain was determined in a study of T cells in Graves' hyperthyroidism and ophthalmopathy. TCR beta CDR3 region amplification was performed from RNA transcripts. A first-round RT-PCR of the TCR CDR3 used the HTBI primer set. Each CDR3 protein gets one entry after TCRdb re-called the multiplex PCR reads with MiXCR. The sample lists roughly 260,000 distinct CDR3 sequences, roughly 15% occurring once. Orbital computed tomography, thyroid ultrasound, serum thyroxine and TRAb, and clinical symptoms together informed the diagnoses. CDR3 length: 15 residues. In germline, CDR1 is SGHTA, CDR2 FQGNSA. V trimming: 6 bases; J trimming: 4 bases; junction bases outside the gene matches: 12. This clonotype was seen repeatedly, ten times or more.

The sequence was collected from a woman aged 40 to 50 with Graves' hyperthyroidism that later progressed to Graves' ophthalmopathy. The chain joins TRBV7-2 to TRBJ2-7, with 7 bases identical to TRBD1. The sequenced sample was blood. CDR3 loop: CASSPGQKRVYEQYF. The CDR3 DNA is TGTGCCAGCAGTCCGGGACAGAAGAGGGTATACGAGCAGTACTTC.